This TCR beta chain was profiled in a study of blood T cell repertoires in COVID-19. Study as a whole: Samples representing acute and convalescent COVID-19 were sourced from the United States, Italy and Spain. Nucleic acid was either cDNA or gDNA, and it came from T cells, B-cell-depleted T cells, or PBMCs.

This clone was detected once. One end of the junction does not line up with germline, which may come from a read error. Original processing notes: By means of reference gene primer amplification, nucleated cell counts were estimated. TCRdb's table, derived via immunoSEQ multiplex PCR, lists solely in-frame clones and lacks some. That table is the source of V, J and clone size, and D and trimming were worked out from the DNA. The top ten clones hold 2% to 2.5% of a sample with around 110,000 clones, 75% to 90% of them seen once. The CDR3 consists of 11 residues. The V gene's germline CDR1 is GTSNPN and CDR2 SVGIG (reference sequence).

This sequence joins TRBV30 and TRBJ2-5; the match to TRBD2 covers 10 bases. The source material was peripheral blood. The TCR comes from a man aged 25-45 years with acute or convalescent COVID-19. CDR3 in amino acids: CSSGREETQYF. The CDR3 coding sequence is TGCTCTAGCGGGAGAGAAGAGACCCAGTACTTC.